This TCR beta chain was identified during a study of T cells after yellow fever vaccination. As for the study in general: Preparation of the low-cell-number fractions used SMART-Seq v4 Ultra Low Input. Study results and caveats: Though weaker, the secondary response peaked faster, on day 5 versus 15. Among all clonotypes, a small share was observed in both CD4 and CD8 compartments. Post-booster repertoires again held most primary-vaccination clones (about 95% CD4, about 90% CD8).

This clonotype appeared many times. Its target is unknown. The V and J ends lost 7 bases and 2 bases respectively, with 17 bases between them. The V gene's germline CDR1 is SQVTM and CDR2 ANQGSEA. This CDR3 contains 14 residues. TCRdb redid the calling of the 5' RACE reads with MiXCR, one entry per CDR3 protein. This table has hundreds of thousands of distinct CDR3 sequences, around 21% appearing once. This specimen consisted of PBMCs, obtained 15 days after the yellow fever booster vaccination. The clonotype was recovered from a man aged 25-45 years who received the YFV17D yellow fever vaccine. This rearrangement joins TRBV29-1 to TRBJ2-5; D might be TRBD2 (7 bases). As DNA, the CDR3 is TGCAGCGACCGTCGAGGGGGGGTTCAAGAGACCCAGTACTTC. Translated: CSDRRGGVQETQYF.